This T cell receptor (beta chain) was found in a study of regulatory T cells in long-lasting Graves disease. Time point: newly diagnosed GD, antithyroid drugs for less than 3 months. Making the TCR library involved RNA that had been extracted from PBMCs. This clonotype was seen repeatedly, ten times or more. What it binds is unknown. Study-wide points: Gene preferences differed: TRBV28, TRBJ1-2, TRBJ2-5 in persistent cases.

Libraries of TCR beta came from iRepertoire HTBI primers plus Arm-PCR of CDR3 regions. TCRdb reanalysed the multiplex PCR reads using MiXCR and keeps one entry per CDR3 protein. The sample has around 250,000 distinct CDR3 sequences, about 19% seen once. The CDR3 covers 17 residues. The V end lost 2 bases, the J end lost 0 bases, and 11 bases lay between the germline ends. The germline CDR1 and CDR2 sequences are KGHSH and LQKENI. The material was peripheral blood mononuclear cells (PBMCs), obtained at new diagnosis, from a patient treated with antithyroid drugs. The source of this sequence is a female donor with Graves disease. This chain uses TRBV18 with TRBJ1-6; D not certain. The CDR3 bases are TGTGCCAGCTCACCAGAAGGATTCAGCTCCTATAATTCACCCCTCCACTTT. It translates to CASSPEGFSSYNSPLHF.